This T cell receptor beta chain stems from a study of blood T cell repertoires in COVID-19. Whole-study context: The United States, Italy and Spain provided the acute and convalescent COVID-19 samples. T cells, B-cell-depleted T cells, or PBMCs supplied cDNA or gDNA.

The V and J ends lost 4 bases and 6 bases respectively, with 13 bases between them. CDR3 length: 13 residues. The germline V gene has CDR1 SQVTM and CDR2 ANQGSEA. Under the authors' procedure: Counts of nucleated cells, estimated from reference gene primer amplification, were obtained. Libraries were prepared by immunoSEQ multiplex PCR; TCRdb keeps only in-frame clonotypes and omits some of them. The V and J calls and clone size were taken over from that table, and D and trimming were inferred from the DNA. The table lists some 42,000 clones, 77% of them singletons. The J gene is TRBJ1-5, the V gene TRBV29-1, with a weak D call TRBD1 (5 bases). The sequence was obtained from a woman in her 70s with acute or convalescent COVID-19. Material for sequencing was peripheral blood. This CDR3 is CSVGRGRGQPQHF. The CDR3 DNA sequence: TGCAGCGTTGGTAGAGGTAGGGGTCAGCCCCAGCATTTT.